Listed below are T cell receptor beta chains from one sample, sequenced in a study of shared clonotypes between healthy human individuals. Using immunoSEQ multiplex PCR, the repertoire was profiled, and TCRdb retains in-frame clones only, with some absent. The sample carries some 2 million clones, approximately 95% recorded once. Sequencing was carried out using naive CD4+ T cells sorted from blood. All receptors derive from a man aged 18 to 30 in good health. CDR3s include the opening cysteine and the closing phenylalanine or tryptophan. The D gene is left open where the match is weak. A clone size is listed for some rows: how often the clone was seen (once, few, many), or a class if it is expanded.

v_call,d_call,j_call,clone_size,cdr3_aa,cdr3_nt
TRBV5-4,NA,TRBJ1-2,NA,CASSLRHLYGYTF,TGTGCCAGCAGCTTGCGACACCTCTATGGCTACACCTTC
TRBV15,NA,TRBJ2-3,NA,CATREVSTDTQYF,TGTGCCACCAGAGAGGTGAGCACAGATACGCAGTATTTT
TRBV7-2,TRBD2,TRBJ2-3,once,CASSPRTSGRALDTDTQYF,TGTGCCAGCAGCCCACGGACTAGCGGGAGGGCCCTCGACACAGATACGCAGTATTTT
TRBV4-3,NA,TRBJ1-3,NA,CASSQDIRALGGNTIYF,TGCGCCAGCAGCCAAGATATCAGGGCATTGGGTGGAAACACCATATATTTT
TRBV5-1,NA,TRBJ2-3,NA,CASSPGLASTDTQYF,TGCGCCAGCAGCCCGGGGCTAGCGAGCACAGATACGCAGTATTTT
TRBV10-3,TRBD1,TRBJ1-5,NA,CATGETGNNQPQHF,TGTGCCACTGGAGAGACAGGGAACAATCAGCCCCAGCATTTT
TRBV6-5,NA,TRBJ1-6,NA,CASSYGAYNSPLHF,TGTGCCAGCAGTTACGGGGCGTATAATTCACCCCTCCACTTT
TRBV11-2,TRBD1,TRBJ1-6,NA,CASSGQGVNSPLHF,TGTGCCAGCAGCGGACAGGGGGTAAATTCACCCCTCCACTTT
TRBV11-2,NA,TRBJ2-7,NA,CASSLGSPTGTYEQYF,TGTGCCAGCAGCTTAGGGTCCCCCACTGGAACCTACGAGCAGTACTTC
TRBV10-3,NA,TRBJ2-7,NA,CAISEKEGPYEQYF,TGTGCCATCAGTGAAAAAGAGGGCCCCTACGAGCAGTACTTC
TRBV7-2,TRBD2,TRBJ2-1,NA,CASSSTSGRYNEQFF,TGTGCCAGCAGCTCCACTAGCGGGAGGTACAATGAGCAGTTCTTC
TRBV7-9,NA,TRBJ2-1,NA,CASSLAGDNEQFF,TGTGCCAGCAGCTTAGCAGGGGACAATGAGCAGTTCTTC
TRBV29-1,NA,TRBJ2-3,NA,CSVEWALGVRTQYF,TGCAGCGTTGAGTGGGCTTTGGGGGTACGTACGCAGTATTTT
TRBV30,NA,TRBJ2-7,NA,CAWSVLVEQYF,TGTGCCTGGAGTGTACTGGTAGAGCAGTACTTC
TRBV10-1,TRBD1,TRBJ2-1,NA,CASSYQGAGEQFF,TGCGCCAGCAGTTACCAGGGGGCGGGTGAGCAGTTCTTC
TRBV30,NA,TRBJ1-3,NA,CAWSRRRLWDTIYF,TGTGCCTGGAGCCGACGCAGGCTTTGGGACACCATATATTTT
TRBV2,NA,TRBJ2-3,NA,CASSGGVGDTQYF,TGTGCCAGCAGTGGAGGGGTTGGGGATACGCAGTATTTT
TRBV2,TRBD1,TRBJ2-3,NA,CASRSGQIF,TGTGCCAGCAGGTCGGGACAGATCTTT
TRBV2,TRBD1,TRBJ2-5,NA,CASRDRGETQYF,TGTGCCAGCAGAGACAGGGGTGAGACCCAGTACTTC
TRBV2,TRBD2,TRBJ2-3,NA,CASTDSGRTTDTQYF,TGTGCCAGCACGGATAGCGGGCGGACCACAGATACGCAGTATTTT
TRBV9,NA,TRBJ2-1,once,CASSHIMTGSYNEQFF,TGTGCCAGCAGCCACATCATGACGGGGTCCTACAATGAGCAGTTCTTC
TRBV5-1,NA,TRBJ2-6,NA,CASSFSGTGANVLTF,TGCGCCAGCAGCTTCTCAGGGACTGGGGCCAACGTCCTGACTTTC
TRBV5-4,NA,TRBJ1-5,once,CASSAERNQPQHF,TGTGCCAGCAGCGCCGAAAGAAATCAGCCCCAGCATTTT
TRBV6-1,NA,TRBJ2-7,once,CASSESYEQYF,TGTGCCAGCAGTGAATCGTACGAGCAGTACTTC
TRBV19,NA,TRBJ2-5,once,CASSTNSHRETQYF,TGTGCCAGTAGTACCAATAGCCACCGGGAGACCCAGTACTTC
TRBV5-4,NA,TRBJ2-7,NA,CASGASEQYF,TGTGCCAGCGGAGCTAGCGAGCAGTACTTC
TRBV30,NA,TRBJ1-1,NA,CAWSSTRAEAFF,TGTGCCTGGAGTTCGACTCGGGCTGAAGCTTTCTTT
TRBV5-1,NA,TRBJ2-7,NA,CASSLEYTGGEQYF,TGCGCCAGCAGCTTGGAGTACACCGGAGGGGAGCAGTACTTC
TRBV18,TRBD1,TRBJ2-3,NA,CASSPFRTGRDTQYF,TGTGCCAGCTCACCTTTCCGGACAGGGAGAGATACGCAGTATTTT
TRBV7-9,TRBD1,TRBJ2-7,NA,CASSLGQGNEQYF,TGTGCCAGCAGCTTGGGACAGGGGAACGAGCAGTACTTC
TRBV30,TRBD1,TRBJ1-2,NA,CAWSSTGGGSGGYTF,TGTGCCTGGAGTTCCACAGGGGGAGGATCGGGAGGCTACACCTTC
TRBV7-9,NA,TRBJ2-2,NA,CASSPRANTGELFF,TGTGCCAGCAGCCCTCGGGCGAACACCGGGGAGCTGTTTTTT
TRBV29-1,NA,TRBJ1-1,once,CSVEDTKEWSTEAFF,TGCAGCGTTGAAGACACAAAAGAGTGGAGCACTGAAGCTTTCTTT
TRBV11-2,NA,TRBJ2-2,NA,CASSLAGLIGTGELFF,TGTGCCAGCAGCTTAGCAGGGCTCATTGGCACCGGGGAGCTGTTTTTT
TRBV18,NA,TRBJ2-1,NA,CASSPFDRSSYNEQFF,TGTGCCAGCTCACCTTTTGACAGGAGCTCCTACAATGAGCAGTTCTTC
TRBV5-1,NA,TRBJ2-2,NA,CASSYSGNTGELFF,TGCGCCAGCAGCTACTCGGGGAACACCGGGGAGCTGTTTTTT
TRBV2,TRBD1,TRBJ2-7,NA,CASKDRGTSYEQYF,TGTGCCAGCAAGGACAGGGGCACCTCCTACGAGCAGTACTTC
TRBV28,NA,TRBJ1-2,NA,CASSFEGFNYGYTF,TGTGCCAGCAGTTTCGAGGGGTTCAACTATGGCTACACCTTC
TRBV18,TRBD1,TRBJ1-6,NA,CASSPSTGTAGSPLHF,TGTGCCAGCTCACCCTCAACCGGGACAGCCGGTTCACCCCTCCACTTT
TRBV18,NA,TRBJ1-5,NA,CASSPSPTGASNQPQHF,TGTGCCAGCTCACCATCCCCTACCGGGGCCAGCAATCAGCCCCAGCATTTT
TRBV6-5,NA,TRBJ1-4,NA,CASSQRGSSNEKLFF,TGTGCCAGCAGTCAAAGGGGCTCGAGTAATGAAAAACTGTTTTTT
TRBV4-2,TRBD1,TRBJ2-7,NA,CASSQETGLNAYEQYF,TGTGCCAGCAGCCAAGAGACAGGGCTGAATGCCTACGAGCAGTACTTC
TRBV5-8,TRBD1,TRBJ2-7,NA,CASSPGQIYEQYF,TGTGCCAGCAGCCCGGGACAGATCTACGAGCAGTACTTC
TRBV9,NA,TRBJ2-3,NA,CASSVDGGPTDTQYF,TGTGCCAGCAGCGTAGACGGGGGGCCAACAGATACGCAGTATTTT
TRBV11-2,TRBD2,TRBJ2-1,NA,CASSLVSGRGNEQFF,TGTGCCAGCAGCTTAGTTAGCGGGAGGGGCAATGAGCAGTTCTTC
TRBV9,NA,TRBJ2-3,NA,CASSLMPEGTDTQYF,TGTGCCAGCAGCCTAATGCCGGAGGGCACAGATACGCAGTATTTT
TRBV19,NA,TRBJ1-2,few,CASSIVTAYGYTF,TGTGCCAGTAGTATCGTCACAGCGTATGGCTACACCTTC
TRBV20-1,NA,TRBJ1-1,once,CSARDLQSFF,TGCAGTGCTAGAGATCTACAGTCTTTCTTT
TRBV27,TRBD1,TRBJ1-2,NA,CASGRTGGNYGYTF,TGTGCCAGCGGGCGGACAGGGGGAAACTATGGCTACACCTTC
TRBV18,NA,TRBJ2-7,NA,CASSPATPAASYEQYF,TGTGCCAGCTCACCGGCTACGCCGGCAGCCTCCTACGAGCAGTACTTC
TRBV4-1,NA,TRBJ2-7,NA,CASSQDLSVGAYEQYF,TGCGCCAGCAGCCAAGATTTGAGTGTTGGGGCGTACGAGCAGTACTTC
TRBV2,TRBD1,TRBJ1-2,NA,CASSRRDRDGYTF,TGTGCCAGCAGTAGGCGGGACAGGGACGGCTACACCTTC
TRBV7-2,TRBD1,TRBJ1-2,NA,CASSSPDRAWYYGYTF,TGTGCCAGCAGCTCCCCGGACAGGGCGTGGTACTATGGCTACACCTTC
TRBV5-1,NA,TRBJ2-5,NA,CASSLQGDRQETQYF,TGCGCCAGCAGCTTACAGGGCGATAGGCAAGAGACCCAGTACTTC
TRBV19,NA,TRBJ1-2,NA,CASTTNRVGYGYTF,TGTGCCAGTACCACTAACAGGGTTGGCTATGGCTACACCTTC